Shown below are 2 T cell receptor beta chains from a single sample sequenced in a study of blood T cell repertoires in COVID-19. Here immunoSEQ multiplex PCR was the method, and the copy in TCRdb shows in-frame clones only, minus some. The sample has just over 75,000 clones; less than 90% are singletons. The sample comprised peripheral blood. These receptors all come from a man between 45 and 60 years old with acute or convalescent COVID-19.

This clone was counted a few times. The chain couples TRBV5-3 to TRBJ1-1, with 7 bases identical to TRBD1. TRBV5-3 is marked as an open reading frame, function uncertain. Germline trimming cut 4 bases from V and 0 bases from J; bases unmatched to any gene: 9. The length of the CDR3 is 16 residues. This chain's CDR3 is CARSLGQWTLNTEAFF. The CDR3 DNA reads as TGTGCCAGAAGCCTGGGACAGTGGACGTTGAACACTGAAGCTTTCTTT.

This clone qualifies as medium-sized. V is TRBV10-3 and J is TRBJ2-7; TRBD1 is a possible D gene (6 bases). This CDR3 has 13 residues. Per the germline V gene, CDR1 is ENHRY and CDR2 is SYGVKD. The V and J ends lost 11 bases and 4 bases respectively, with 18 bases between them. As DNA, the CDR3 is TGTGCCGTATTAGTCAGGGGAAGGTACGAGCAGTACTTC. Residues: CAVLVRGRYEQYF.